Each of the 3 T cell receptor beta chains below was sequenced from the same sample in a study of response to subunit inactivated influenza vaccine. TCRdb reprocessed the RT-PCR reads with MiXCR, giving one entry per CDR3 protein. The table has roughly 700,000 distinct CDR3 sequences, about 15% seen once. The input for sequencing was PBMCs from blood, taken approximately 15 days before vaccination. These receptors were taken from a man aged 50-59 years who received an inactivated influenza vaccine.

V gene TRBV11-2 combines with J gene TRBJ2-7; TRBD2 agrees at 15 bases. Germline CDR1 SGHAT, CDR2 FQNNGV. The V and J ends lost 6 bases and 4 bases, in that order; junction bases with no gene match: 16. This CDR3 is 19 amino acids long. The CDR3 DNA follows: TGTGCCAGCAGTACTCTCTGGACTAGCGGGAGGGCCAAGGTTTACGAGCAGTACTTC. It is translated as CASSTLWTSGRAKVYEQYF.

The chain links TRBV7-2 to TRBJ1-1, with unresolved D. V was trimmed by 0 bases and J by 1 base, leaving 6 bases between them. The CDR3 runs 14 residues. Germline CDR1 reads SGHTA; CDR2 reads FQGNSA. The CDR3 here is CASSLASANTEAFF. The CDR3 bases are TGTGCCAGCAGCTTAGCTTCAGCGAACACTGAAGCTTTCTTT. The full variable domain, completed using reference TRBV7-2 and TRBJ1-1, is GAGVSQSPSNKVTEKGKDVELRCDPISGHTALYWYRQSLGQGLEFLIYFQGNSAPDKSGLPSDRFSAERTGGSVSTLTIQRTQQEDSAVYLCASSLASANTEAFFGQGTRLTVV.

This clonotype was seen more than once but under ten times. The chain links TRBV27 to TRBJ2-7, with D unresolved. Germline V lookup: CDR1 MNHEY, CDR2 SMNVEV (reference sequence). This CDR3 is built from 12 residues. Trimming left V 9 bases short and J 6 bases short, with 15 bases between. The CDR3 region has the DNA TGTGCCAGTGCCCCATGGTGGGGCGAGCAGTACTTC. As protein: CASAPWWGEQYF.